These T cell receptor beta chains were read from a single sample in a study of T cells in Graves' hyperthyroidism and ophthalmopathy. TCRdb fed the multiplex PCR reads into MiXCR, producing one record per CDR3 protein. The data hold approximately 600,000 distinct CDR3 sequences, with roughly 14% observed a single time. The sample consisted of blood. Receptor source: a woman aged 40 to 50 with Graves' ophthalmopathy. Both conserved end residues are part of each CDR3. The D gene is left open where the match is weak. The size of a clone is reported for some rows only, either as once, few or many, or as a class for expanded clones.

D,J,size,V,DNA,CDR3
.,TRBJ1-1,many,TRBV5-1,TGCGCCAGCAGCTTGGAGGCAGAACTAAACACTGAAGCTTTCTTT,CASSLEAELNTEAFF
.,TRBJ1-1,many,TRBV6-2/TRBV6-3,TGTGCCAGCAGTTACACCTGGGACACCCTCATGAACACTGAAGCTTTCTTT,CASSYTWDTLMNTEAFF
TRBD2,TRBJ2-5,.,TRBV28,TGTGCCAGCAGTCTAGCGGGAGCCGTCCAGACCCAGTACTTC,CASSLAGAVQTQYF
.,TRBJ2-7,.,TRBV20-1,TGCAGTGCTAGAGAGTCCGCCGCTATCTACGAGCAGTACTTC,CSARESAAIYEQYF
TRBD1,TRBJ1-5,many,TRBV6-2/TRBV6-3,TGTGCCAGCAGTTACCAGACAGGGATCAGGGGAAAGCAGCCCCAGCATTTT,CASSYQTGIRGKQPQHF
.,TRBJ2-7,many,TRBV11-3,TGTGCCAGCAGCTTTACCCTGGAGAGCGGGTGGGAGCAGTACTTC,CASSFTLESGWEQYF
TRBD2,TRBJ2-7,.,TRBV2,TGTGCCAGCAGGACCGGGACTAGCGGGATGCGCGAGCAGTACTTC,CASRTGTSGMREQYF
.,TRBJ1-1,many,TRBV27,TGTGCCAGCAGCCCCTTTTGGGGGCGCGGGACTGAAGCTTTCTTT,CASSPFWGRGTEAFF
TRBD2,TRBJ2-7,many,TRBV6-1,TGTGCCAGCAGCCGGACTAGCGAGCAGTACTTC,CASSRTSEQYF
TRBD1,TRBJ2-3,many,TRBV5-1,TGCGCCAGCAGCTTGGGACAGGGGGCAGATACGCAGTATTTT,CASSLGQGADTQYF
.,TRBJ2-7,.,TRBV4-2,TGTGCCAGCAGCCAAGTGGGTGACTCTTCCTACGAGCAGTACTTC,CASSQVGDSSYEQYF
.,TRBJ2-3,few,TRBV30,TGTGCCTGGAGTCCAAAACAGGGTGATACGCAGTATTTT,CAWSPKQGDTQYF
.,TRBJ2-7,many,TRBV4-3,TGCGCCAGCAGCCAAGAAAGAAGCTACGAGCAGTACTTC,CASSQERSYEQYF
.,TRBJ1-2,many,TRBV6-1,TGTGCCAGCAGCCCTAGGGGAGGGGAATACGGCTACACCTTC,CASSPRGGEYGYTF
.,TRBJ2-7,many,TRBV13,TGTGCCAGCAGCTCACCCTCCCTGGGGCTCTACGAGCAGTACTTC,CASSSPSLGLYEQYF
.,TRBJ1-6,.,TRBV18,TGTGCCAGCTCACCCGGGGGTTTTGGTTCACCCCTCCACTTT,CASSPGGFGSPLHF
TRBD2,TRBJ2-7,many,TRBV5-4,TGTGCCAGCAAACGGGGACTAGCGCAATCCTACGAGCAGTACTTC,CASKRGLAQSYEQYF
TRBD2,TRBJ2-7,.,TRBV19,TGTGCCAGTAGACAAACTAGCGGGAGTTCCTACGAGCAGTACTTC,CASRQTSGSSYEQYF
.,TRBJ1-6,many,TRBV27,TGTGCCAACCCCCTCCGGGCAGAGGGATCACCCCTCCACTTT,CANPLRAEGSPLHF
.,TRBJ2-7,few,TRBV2,TGTGCCAGCAGTCCTGGACTCGTGTCCGAGCAGTACTTC,CASSPGLVSEQYF
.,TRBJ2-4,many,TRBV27,TGTGCCAGCAGTTTAAGGGGCGCTCTAGCCAAAAACATTCAGTACTTC,CASSLRGALAKNIQYF
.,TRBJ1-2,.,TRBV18,TGTGCCAGCTCACGGGCTGAAGGGGCCGGGAGAGGCTACACCTTC,CASSRAEGAGRGYTF
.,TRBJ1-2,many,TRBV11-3,TGTGCCAGCAGCCTTCACCCCGACGGAAACTATGGCTACACCTTC,CASSLHPDGNYGYTF
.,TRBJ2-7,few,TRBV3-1,TGTGCCAGCAGCCAGACGACCTACGAGCAGTACTTC,CASSQTTYEQYF
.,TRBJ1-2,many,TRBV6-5,TGTGCCAGCACTCAGAGGGGCCCTTATGGCTACACCTTC,CASTQRGPYGYTF
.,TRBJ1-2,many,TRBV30,TGTGCCTGGAGGGGGATAGTCTATGGCTACACCTTC,CAWRGIVYGYTF
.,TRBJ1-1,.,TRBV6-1,TGTGCCAGCAGATCCGACAAGGGTAAGGCTGAAGCTTTCTTT,CASRSDKGKAEAFF
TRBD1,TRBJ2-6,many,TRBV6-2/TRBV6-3,TGTGCCAGCAGTTATTGGGGACAGGGGGCCTCTGGGGCCAACGTCCTGACTTTC,CASSYWGQGASGANVLTF
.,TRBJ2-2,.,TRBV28,TGTGCCAGCAGTTTTGTACTAGCTAGCACCGGGGAGCTGTTTTTT,CASSFVLASTGELFF
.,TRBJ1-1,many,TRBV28,TGTGCCAGCAGTTTAGCCTTCCCAGGGTCGGGCACTGAAGCTTTCTTT,CASSLAFPGSGTEAFF
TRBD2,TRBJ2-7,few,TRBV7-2,TGTGCCAGCAGCTTACCAGGTGGGGCTAGCGGGAGCGCAGGGTCCTACGAGCAGTACTTC,CASSLPGGASGSAGSYEQYF
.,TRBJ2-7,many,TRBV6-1,TGTGCCAGCAGCGAGGGACCGGGAAACTCCTACGAGCAGTACTTC,CASSEGPGNSYEQYF
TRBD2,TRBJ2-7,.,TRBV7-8,TGTGCCAGCAGCTTTCTGGGGACTAGCGGCTCCTACGAGCAGTACTTC,CASSFLGTSGSYEQYF
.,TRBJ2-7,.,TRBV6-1,TGTGCCAGCACAACAGGCGACAGAGCCTACGAGCAGTACTTC,CASTTGDRAYEQYF
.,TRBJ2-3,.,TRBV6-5,TGTGCCAGCAGTTTGCGCCGGGCTGTCACAGATACGCAGTATTTT,CASSLRRAVTDTQYF
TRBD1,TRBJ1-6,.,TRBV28,TGTGCCAGCAGCCTACAGGGGGCCGCGCGTTCACCCCTCCACTTT,CASSLQGAARSPLHF
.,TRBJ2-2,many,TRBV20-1,TGCAGTGCTAGAGGAGGAGACACCGGGGAGCTGTTTTTT,CSARGGDTGELFF
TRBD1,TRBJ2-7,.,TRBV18,TGTGCCAGCTCACCTGGACAGGGGCTCGGCGAGCAGTACTTC,CASSPGQGLGEQYF
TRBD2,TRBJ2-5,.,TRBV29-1,TGCAGCGTTGAGACTAGCGGGAGCCCAGAGACCCAGTACTTC,CSVETSGSPETQYF
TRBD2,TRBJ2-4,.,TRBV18,TGTGCCAGCTCACCTGCCGTGAGCGGGAACAACATTCAGTACTTC,CASSPAVSGNNIQYF
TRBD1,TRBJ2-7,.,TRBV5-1,TGCGCCAGCAGCTTGGGGCGGGACAGGACCTCCTACGAGCAGTACTTC,CASSLGRDRTSYEQYF
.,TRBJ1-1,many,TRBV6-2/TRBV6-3,TGTGCCAGCAGTACGTCAGGGGCTGCGAACACTGAAGCTTTCTTT,CASSTSGAANTEAFF
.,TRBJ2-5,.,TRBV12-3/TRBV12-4,TGTGCCAGCAGTTTAGCGGGGTGGCAAGAGACCCAGTACTTC,CASSLAGWQETQYF
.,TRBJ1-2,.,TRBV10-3,TGTGCCAATAGGAAACAGGAGGGCTATGGCTACACCTTC,CANRKQEGYGYTF
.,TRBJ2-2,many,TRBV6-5,TGTGCCAGCAGTTACTCCGGACAGAGGGAGCTGTTTTTT,CASSYSGQRELFF
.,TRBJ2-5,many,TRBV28,TGTGCCAGCAGTTTAGAGGGGTTGGGAGAGACCCAGTACTTC,CASSLEGLGETQYF
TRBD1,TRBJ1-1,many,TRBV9,TGTGCCAGCAGCGTAGCCTTGACAGGGGAGAACACTGAAGCTTTCTTT,CASSVALTGENTEAFF
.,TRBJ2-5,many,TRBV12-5,TGTGCTAGTGCAACCTATAGGAAAGAGACCCAGTACTTC,CASATYRKETQYF
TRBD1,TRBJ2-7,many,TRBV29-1,TGCAGCGTTGGGGACAGGGGTTTTCTCCCGGACGAGCAGTACTTC,CSVGDRGFLPDEQYF
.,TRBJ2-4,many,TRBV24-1,TGTGCCACCAGTGGGTCCATACCAAACATTCAGTACTTC,CATSGSIPNIQYF
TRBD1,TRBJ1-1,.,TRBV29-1,TGCAGCGTTATGGACAGGGGCTACGAAGCTTTCTTT,CSVMDRGYEAFF
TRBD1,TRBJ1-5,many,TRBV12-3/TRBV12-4,TGTGCCAGCAGCACCGGGACAGGGGGCGGGGATCAGCCCCAGCATTTT,CASSTGTGGGDQPQHF
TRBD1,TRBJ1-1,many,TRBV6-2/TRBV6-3,TGTGCCAGCAGTTTGGGAGACAGGGCGATCACTGAAGCTTTCTTT,CASSLGDRAITEAFF
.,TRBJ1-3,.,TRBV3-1,TGTGCCAGCAGCCAAGGATGGGGGATCCAATCTGGAAACACCATATATTTT,CASSQGWGIQSGNTIYF
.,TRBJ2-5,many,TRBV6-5,TGTGCCAGCAGTTACACCGGAAAAGAGACCCAGTACTTC,CASSYTGKETQYF
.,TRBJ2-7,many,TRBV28,TGTGCCAGCAGTTTTAGCGGAAAGACCTACGAGCAGTACTTC,CASSFSGKTYEQYF
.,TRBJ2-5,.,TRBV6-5,TGTGCCAGCAGTTACCGGTGGAGGGAAGTAGGAGAGACCCAGTACTTC,CASSYRWREVGETQYF
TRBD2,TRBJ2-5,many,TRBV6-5,TGTGCCAGCAGTTACGCCCTAGCGGTCGTAGGGAGACAAGAGACCCAGTACTTC,CASSYALAVVGRQETQYF
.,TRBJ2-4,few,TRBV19,TGTGCCAGTAGTGTATCAAGCAAAAACATTCAGTACTTC,CASSVSSKNIQYF